This T cell receptor beta chain was sequenced in a study of T-cell memory formation after mild COVID-19 (dated by TCRdb to about 2021). Study-level background: TCR sequence clusters from the two donors were largely donor specific. In a couple of donors, T-cell clones that expanded and contracted after mild COVID-19 were followed by sequencing TCRalpha and TCRbeta repertoires longitudinally. Two young, previously healthy adult volunteers made up the cohort, one male and one female.

Sequencing used an Illumina NovaSeq 6000. TCRalpha and TCRbeta cDNA libraries were built by 5'RACE with constant-segment primers, adding sample barcodes and unique molecular identifiers. RNA was extracted from every sample with Trizol reagent. Libraries were amplified in two PCR steps, with a second sample barcode and Illumina TruSeq adapters added in the second step. Sequencing of libraries was performed on an Illumina NovaSeq with 2 x 150 bp paired-end reads. The authors processed their data as follows. Demultiplexing of reads and collapsing into UMI-guided consensus sequences were performed with migec v1.2.7. With mixcr v2.1.11, UMI consensuses were aligned to TRA and TRB V and J templates and assembled into clonotypes. A clonotype was counted as expanded or contracted only when both edgeR and NoisET called the clonotype significant, with the noise models trained on biological replicates. For edgeR calls, the cutoffs were a false discovery rate-adjusted p below 0.01 and a log2 fold-change threshold of 1. PCA with hierarchical clustering of max-normalized trajectories of the 1000 most abundant clonotypes was used as exploratory dynamics analysis. Separately sequenced CD4+ and CD8+ repertoires were used to assign a CD4 or CD8 phenotype to each responding clone. In TCRdb, the public reads were trimmed at Q25 with fastp and aligned with MiXCR, with productive beta chains retained. Rows are unified per CDR3 protein, each entry keeping the most common DNA and genes. The V and J calls reflect TCRdb's pipeline rather than the authors' work. This sample gives approximately 230,000 distinct CDR3 sequences in total; 15% to 20% of them show up just once. The ten largest clonotypes hold 3.5% of the sample.

General study outcomes and caveats: From day 15 to 85, contracting clones showed balanced CD4/CD8 phenotypes, whereas a second wave of clones that expanded from day 15 to 37 leaned towards CD4+. Contracting CD4+ clones were found mainly in CM and EM memory subsets, while CD8+ clones were enriched in EMRA. Only two mild cases were covered by the study, and larger cohorts that include severe cases with pre-infection samples were considered necessary. The detection of some responding clones in pre-infection memory suggests that pre-existing cross-reactive memory T cells joined the SARS-CoV-2 response. The second-wave clones that peaked on day 37 were not confirmed to be SARS-CoV-2 specific.

Ficoll-Paque density gradient centrifugation was the method used to isolate PBMCs. About this clonotype itself: Its antigen is still unknown. No base quality information exists; no much larger clone differs at one position.

Source material: PBMCs or a T cell subset sorted from them (not recorded which). The receptor comes from a man aged 18 to 29 who had mild COVID-19 (a few samples of this study predate the infection). The sample titles of this study are shuffled in the database, so cell type and time point are left out; the donor was told from shared clones.

The CDR3 region reads CARKRPGQETQYF. The sequenced DNA is TGCGCCCGCAAAAGACCAGGGCAAGAGACCCAGTACTTC. The sequence is built from TRBV23-1 and TRBJ2-5, and possibly TRBD1, on 5 matching bases. TRBV23-1 is given ORF status, its function remaining uncertain. The cysteine opens and the phenylalanine closes a CDR3 of 13 amino acids. The only DNA kept is the CDR3, 39 bases in frame from the first base. Trimming at the junction amounts to 11 bases on V and 2 bases on J, and the germline ends lie 15 bases apart.